This TCR beta chain was captured in a study of blood T cell repertoires in COVID-19. Participants had their cohort set by participant-reported clinical history. Assay used: immunoSEQ multiplex PCR; TCRdb lists only in-frame clones, some missing. Among 250,000 to 300,000 clones listed, roughly 91% were seen once. The clonotype comes from a woman aged 45-60 years who had been exposed to COVID-19. The material sequenced was PBMCs or T cells enriched from blood (not recorded which).

The CDR3 spells CASSLGQGNSPLHF. The CDR3 DNA is TGTGCCAGCAGCCTCGGACAGGGCAATTCACCCCTCCACTTT. The chain is built from TRBV3-1 (or the pseudogene TRBV3-2) and TRBJ1-6; 8 bases align to TRBD1. The ends lost 4 bases at V and 7 bases at J; junction bases unmatched: 3. CDR1 LGHDT and CDR2 YNNKEL come from the germline V gene (reference sequence). This CDR3 is built from 14 residues.